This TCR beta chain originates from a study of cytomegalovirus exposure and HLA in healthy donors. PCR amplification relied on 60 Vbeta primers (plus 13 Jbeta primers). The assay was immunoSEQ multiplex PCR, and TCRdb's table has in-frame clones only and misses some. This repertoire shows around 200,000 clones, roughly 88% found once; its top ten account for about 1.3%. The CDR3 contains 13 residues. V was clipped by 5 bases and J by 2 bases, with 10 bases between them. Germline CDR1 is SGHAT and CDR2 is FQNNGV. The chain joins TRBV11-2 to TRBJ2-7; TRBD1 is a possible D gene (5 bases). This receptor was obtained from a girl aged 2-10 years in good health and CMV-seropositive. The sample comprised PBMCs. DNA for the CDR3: TGTGCCAGCAGCCGACAGTTCCCCTACGAGCAGTACTTC. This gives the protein CASSRQFPYEQYF.